These 22 T cell receptor beta chains came from one sample sequenced in a study of blood T cell repertoires in COVID-19. Assay: immunoSEQ multiplex PCR; the TCRdb copy retains only in-frame clones and omits some. This table has 200,000 to 250,000 clones, over 80% appearing once. Sequenced sample: peripheral blood. Receptors were obtained from a man aged 25 to 40 who had recovered from COVID-19.

The rearrangement uses TRBV4-2 and TRBJ1-5; a weak D match, TRBD1 (5 bases). The CDR3 is 15 amino acids. CDR1 LGHNA and CDR2 YNFKEQ come from the germline V gene. The germline V and J ends were trimmed by 2 bases and 1 base, with 9 bases remaining between them. The CDR3, as DNA: TGTGCCAGCAGCCAAAATCAGGGAAGCAATCAGCCCCAGCATTTT. Amino acids: CASSQNQGSNQPQHF.

About this clone itself: In the same sample, other DNA sequences code for this CDR3. The gene calls are TRBV6-5 and TRBJ1-5; D may be TRBD1 (5 bases). Trimming took off 6 bases at V and 1 base at J, with 7 bases between the two ends. This CDR3 has 13 residues. Germline CDR1 MNHEY, CDR2 SVGAGI. The CDR3 reads CASRPGSNQPQHF. The CDR3 bases are TGTGCCAGCAGGCCAGGGAGCAATCAGCCCCAGCATTTT.

CDR3 loop: CASSLQGVYEQYF. CDR3 sequence (DNA): TGCGCCAGCAGCCTACAGGGGGTCTACGAGCAGTACTTC. The chain links TRBV5-1 to TRBJ2-7, with 8 bases aligning to TRBD1. Germline-derived CDR1 and CDR2 are SGHRS and YFSETQ. This CDR3 has 13 amino acids. V shed 4 bases and J 3 bases; nucleotides not matched to a gene: 3.

This clone was counted only a few times. This chain links TRBV21-1 with TRBJ2-2; the table's D call, TRBD1, was not checked against the DNA. TRBV21-1 is reported as a pseudogene. CDR3 length equals 17 residues. The CDR3 sequence: CASSDKGTGPNTGELFF. The CDR3 nucleotides are TGTGCCAGCAGCGATAAAGGGACAGGGCCAAACACCGGGGAGCTGTTTTTT.

The table lists this clone with a few counts. In DNA, the CDR3 is TGTGCCAGCAGTGCGTTGTTTTCGGCCCTCCACTTT. Its translation is CASSALFSALHF. The rearrangement uses TRBV25-1 and TRBJ1-6; no firm D call. The germline CDR1 and CDR2 sequences are MGHDK and SYGVNS. This CDR3 contains 12 residues. V was clipped by 4 bases and J by 14 bases, with 12 bases between them. Drawing the rest from reference TRBV25-1 and TRBJ1-6, the complete variable domain is EADIYQTPRYLVIGTGKKITLECSQTMGHDKMYWYQQDPGMELHLIHYSYGVNSTEKGDLSSESTVSRIRTEHFPLTLESARPSHTSQYLCASSALFSALHFGNGTRLTVT.

This clone was seen only once. CDR3 nucleotides: TGTGCCACCAGTGCCTGGGGGGCAGATACGCAGTATTTT. This sequence encodes CATSAWGADTQYF. V usage is TRBV24-1 and J usage is TRBJ2-3, with D tentatively TRBD2 (6 bases). V was pared by 5 bases and J by 4 bases, with 9 bases between. The CDR3 spans 13 residues. Germline V gene sequence: CDR1 KGHDR, CDR2 SFDVKD.

The chain joins TRBV29-1 to TRBJ2-1, with 12 positions matching TRBD1. Germline CDR1 reads SQVTM; CDR2 reads ANQGSEA. There are 13 residues in the CDR3. Trimming cost V 7 bases and J 5 bases; bases outside gene matches: 3. CDR3: CSGDRGLDNEQFF. CDR3 in DNA: TGCAGCGGGGACAGGGGGCTTGACAATGAGCAGTTCTTC.

This chain uses TRBV7-9 with TRBJ1-1; tentative D call: TRBD1 (5 bases). V was shortened by 5 bases and J by 4 bases, with 11 bases between the two germline ends. This CDR3 comprises 13 residues. Germline values: CDR1 SEHNR, CDR2 FQNEAQ (reference sequence). CDR3 protein: CASSASGGTEAFF. In DNA, the CDR3 is TGTGCCAGCAGCGCATCCGGGGGCACTGAAGCTTTCTTT.

The chain combines TRBV19 with TRBJ2-1, with 12 positions matching TRBD1. The CDR3 runs to 15 residues. Germline CDR1 and CDR2: LNHDA and SQIVND (reference sequence). Trimming removed 5 bases from V and 8 bases from J; junction bases left unmatched: 7. CDR3: CASSGWDRGRDEQFF. CDR3 DNA: TGTGCCAGTAGTGGTTGGGACAGGGGGCGCGATGAGCAGTTCTTC.

The J gene is TRBJ2-7, the V gene TRBV5-4; 7 bases match TRBD1. The ends lost 4 bases at V and 4 bases at J; junction bases unmatched: 5. CDR3 length: 13 amino acids. The V gene's germline CDR1 is SGHNT and CDR2 YYREEE (reference sequence). The CDR3 DNA reads TGTGCCAGCAGCACGGGGACAGCATACGAGCAGTACTTC. Protein: CASSTGTAYEQYF.

V usage is TRBV4-2 and J usage is TRBJ2-5, with D hard to call. Germline-derived CDR1 and CDR2 are LGHNA and YNFKEQ. The V and J ends lost 3 bases and 0 bases respectively, with 5 bases between them. The length of the CDR3 is 13 residues. For the CDR3, the DNA is TGTGCCAGCAGCCAGGAGTACCAAGAGACCCAGTACTTC. This gives the protein CASSQEYQETQYF.

This clone was picked up one time. V gene TRBV7-6 combines with J gene TRBJ2-7, with a possible D match to TRBD2 (6 bases). V was shortened by 3 bases and J by 2 bases, with 8 bases between the two germline ends. CDR1 and CDR2 from the germline V gene are SGHVS and FNYEAQ. The CDR3 totals 13 residues. CDR3: CASSFGGAYEQYF. DNA of the CDR3: TGTGCCAGCAGCTTTGGAGGGGCCTACGAGCAGTACTTC.

This clone was counted only a few times. This chain joins TRBV6-5 and TRBJ2-7, with TRBD2 matching over 8 bases. V was clipped by 8 bases and J by 5 bases; unmatched bases: 8. Germline values: CDR1 MNHEY, CDR2 SVGAGI. The CDR3 sequence is 13 residues long. The CDR3: CASGYGGGNEQYF. The CDR3 region has the DNA TGTGCCAGCGGCTACGGGGGGGGTAACGAGCAGTACTTC.

The chain links TRBV19 to TRBJ1-5, with D possibly being TRBD1 (5 bases). This CDR3 has 19 amino acids. V lost 1 base and J 0 bases, leaving 19 bases between the germline ends. The germline V gene encodes CDR1 LNHDA and CDR2 SQIVND (reference sequence). CDR3 DNA: TGTGCCAGTAGTATAGGTCATGGGGGGGACTTCTATAGCAATCAGCCCCAGCATTTT. Translation gives CASSIGHGGDFYSNQPQHF.

This clone was seen just once. V gene TRBV6-5 combines with J gene TRBJ2-2; 7 positions agree with TRBD1. The CDR3 runs to 15 residues. Germline V gene lookup returns CDR1 MNHEY and CDR2 SVGAGI. Losses at the gene ends were 6 bases for V and 0 bases for J; bases not matched to a gene: 4. The CDR3 nucleotides read TGTGCCAGCAGGAGACAGGGCCCGAACACCGGGGAGCTGTTTTTT. It codes for CASRRQGPNTGELFF.

The count of this clone is one. The CDR3, as DNA: TGTGCCAGCAGCATACAGGATTACACTGAAGCTTTCTTT. It translates to CASSIQDYTEAFF. V and J are TRBV12-3 or TRBV12-4 and TRBJ1-1; tentatively, D is TRBD1 (5 bases). The CDR3 contains 13 residues. V was clipped by 6 bases and J by 3 bases, with 11 bases between them.

The V call is TRBV7-8, the J call TRBJ2-3, with a weak D call TRBD2 (6 bases). The CDR3 has 15 residues. The germline V gene encodes CDR1 SGHVS and CDR2 FQNEAQ. V lost 5 bases, J lost 4 bases, and 16 bases lay in between. The CDR3 spells CASSPGRDRSDTQYF. The CDR3 coding sequence is TGTGCCAGCAGCCCGGGGCGGGATCGGTCAGATACGCAGTATTTT.

This sequence joins TRBV6-5 and TRBJ2-3; 7 nucleotides line up with TRBD2. The V segment lost 1 base and the J segment 0 bases; nucleotides outside the gene matches: 1. The CDR3 is 15 residues long. Germline V lookup: CDR1 MNHEY, CDR2 SVGAGI. CDR3 residues: CASSYFSGSTDTQYF. The DNA of the CDR3 is TGTGCCAGCAGTTACTTTAGCGGGAGCACAGATACGCAGTATTTT.

CDR3 sequence: CASSQDLEGADYGYTF. CDR3 sequence (DNA): TGCGCCAGCAGCCAAGACTTGGAGGGGGCCGACTATGGCTACACCTTC. This chain uses TRBV4-1 with TRBJ1-2, with 7 bases matching TRBD1. With 0 bases clipped from V and 3 bases from J, the junction kept 7 bases outside the gene matches. CDR1 is MGHRA and CDR2 is YSYEKL in the germline V gene. This CDR3 comprises 16 residues.

The genes are TRBV11-2 and TRBJ2-7; D call uncertain. The CDR3 consists of 14 residues. V lost 5 bases and J 4 bases, leaving 15 bases between the germline ends. CDR1 and CDR2 (germline): SGHAT, FQNNGV. The CDR3 DNA reads as TGTGCCAGCAGCCGGTCCGGTGTTAGTTACGAGCAGTACGTC. This translates into CASSRSGVSYEQYV.

V and J are TRBV2 and TRBJ2-5; 8 nucleotides align to TRBD1. The CDR3 has 14 residues. The junction had 7 bases not matched to a gene; V was cut back by 5 bases and J by 5 bases. Per the germline V gene, CDR1 is SNHLY and CDR2 is FYNNEI. The CDR3 sequence: CASSSGGRIETQYF. CDR3 nucleotide sequence: TGTGCCAGCAGTTCAGGGGGCAGGATTGAGACCCAGTACTTC.

The sample holds a few counts of this clone. The chain is built from TRBV2 and TRBJ1-2; 9 nucleotides line up with TRBD1. The CDR3 contains 14 residues. Unmatched junction bases numbered 5, after V lost 5 bases and J lost 4 bases. The germline CDR1 and CDR2 sequences are SNHLY and FYNNEI. The CDR3 DNA is TGTGCCAGCAGTAAGGGACAGGGAGGCTATGGCTACACCTTC. This codes for CASSKGQGGYGYTF.